The T cell receptor beta chain described here comes from a study of CD8 T cells in Susac syndrome. Study as a whole: Of the sequenced Susac syndrome patients, over 5 had active disease and about 8 were in remission.

Comments on this clonotype: Antigen unknown.

The length of the CDR3 is 12 residues. Germline V lookup: CDR1 LNHNV, CDR2 YYDKDF (reference sequence). The V and J ends lost 0 bases and 7 bases respectively, with 4 bases between them. Whole-study results and caveats: Clonal expansion involving Susac CD8+ cells peaked in TEMRA cells and active patients.

Sequencing of TCR beta drew on CD8+ and CD4+ T cells from blood. It was negative isolation that provided the CD8+ and CD4+ T cells, whereas TEMRA cells were enriched by FACS. Roughly 0.5 to 1 ug RNA was reverse transcribed with random hexamers. TCRdb processed the immunoSEQ multiplex PCR reads anew with MiXCR; each CDR3 protein has one entry. The sample yields 75,000 to 100,000 distinct CDR3 sequences, approximately 95% seen once. Source material: CD8+ T cells from PBMCs. V is TRBV15 and J is TRBJ2-1; D remains ambiguous. The TCR comes from a human donor with Susac syndrome. The CDR3 reads CATSRDSNEQFF. CDR3 bases: TGTGCCACCAGCAGAGATTCGAATGAGCAGTTCTTC.